The rows below give T cell receptor beta chains drawn from one sample of a study of shared clonotypes between healthy human individuals. The protocol was immunoSEQ multiplex PCR, while the TCRdb copy is restricted to in-frame clones and leaves out a portion. The data show millions of clones, about 94% seen once. Source material: naive CD8+ T cells sorted from blood. The origin of the receptors is a man aged 18 to 30 in good health. Each CDR3 is given with its conserved first and last residue. Fields, in order: V gene, J gene, D gene, clone size, CDR3 DNA, CDR3 protein. D genes are given only for firm matches. Clone size is shown for a subset of rows, as once, few, many or a class of expanded clone.

TRBV28	TRBJ2-3	TRBD2	.	TGTGCCAGCAGTCCATGGGGGGGGTATGCGGATACGCAGTATTTT	CASSPWGGYADTQYF
TRBV29-1	TRBJ2-7	.	.	TGCAGCGTGGGGGTAATTGAACAGGTCGGCTACGAGCAGTACTTC	CSVGVIEQVGYEQYF
TRBV7-9	TRBJ2-6	.	.	TGTGCCAGCACCTTAGAAGCTGGGGCCAACGTCCTGACTTTC	CASTLEAGANVLTF
TRBV6-5	TRBJ2-5	TRBD1	.	TGTGCCAGCAGTTTGACAGGGGAAGGGGTCCAAGAGACCCAGTACTTC	CASSLTGEGVQETQYF
TRBV5-6	TRBJ2-7	.	once	TGTGCCAGCAGTTTAAGCTCCTACGAGCAGTACTTC	CASSLSSYEQYF
TRBV6-1	TRBJ2-4	.	.	TGTGCCAGCAGTGAGTCTAGGGACATTCAGTACTTC	CASSESRDIQYF
TRBV27	TRBJ2-7	.	.	TGTGCCAGCAGTGAAAGCAGGGGATTCTACGAGCAGTACTTC	CASSESRGFYEQYF
TRBV6-5	TRBJ2-5	TRBD2	.	TGTGCCAGCAGTTACTTAGCGGGGCTAGAGACCCAGTACTTC	CASSYLAGLETQYF
TRBV2	TRBJ2-7	TRBD2	.	TGTGCCAGCAGTGAGGGCGGGGGGGCCTACGAGCAGTACTTC	CASSEGGGAYEQYF
TRBV25-1	TRBJ2-3	.	.	TGTGCCAGCAGTGATTGGACAGTCAGCACAGATACGCAGTATTTT	CASSDWTVSTDTQYF
TRBV5-1	TRBJ1-1	.	.	TGCGCCAGCAGGGGGCGTACGGGTACTGAAGCTTTCTTT	CASRGRTGTEAFF
TRBV11-2	TRBJ1-6	.	.	TGTGCCAGCAGACGTGAGGACCCTAATTCACCCCTCCACTTT	CASRREDPNSPLHF
TRBV7-8	TRBJ2-4	TRBD2	.	TGTGCCAGCAGCTTGGTGCGGGAGGAGGCCAAAAACATTCAGTACTTC	CASSLVREEAKNIQYF
TRBV19	TRBJ2-5	.	.	TGTGCCAGTAGTATCTCCCTGTGGGGCCAAGAGACCCAGTACTTC	CASSISLWGQETQYF
TRBV5-6	TRBJ2-5	TRBD2	.	TGTGCCAGCAGCTTAGCGGGAGCGGGACGGGAGACCCAGTACTTC	CASSLAGAGRETQYF
TRBV10-3	TRBJ1-3	.	.	TGTGCCATCAGTGAGATCGGGAAGGAGCGCTACTCTGGAAACACCATATATTTT	CAISEIGKERYSGNTIYF
TRBV4-1	TRBJ2-1	.	.	TGCGCCAGCAGCCAAGTGGCTTACAATGAGCAGTTCTTC	CASSQVAYNEQFF
TRBV9	TRBJ2-1	.	.	TGTGCCACTCCACGCCCGGGTGAGCAGTTCTTC	CATPRPGEQFF
TRBV28	TRBJ2-3	TRBD2	once	TGTGCCAGCAGTTTCCCCGGACTAGCGGGGGGGAGCACAGATACGCAGTATTTT	CASSFPGLAGGSTDTQYF
TRBV9	TRBJ2-7	.	.	TGTGCCAGCAGCGTGGGGCAGGGTCCCTACGAGCAGTACTTC	CASSVGQGPYEQYF
TRBV4-3	TRBJ2-7	.	.	TGCGCCAGCAGCCAAGCTTTGTGGGGGCCCTACGAGCAGTACTTC	CASSQALWGPYEQYF
TRBV7-9	TRBJ1-5	.	.	TGTGCCAGCAGCTTAGACGCAGGCAATCAGCCCCAGCATTTT	CASSLDAGNQPQHF
TRBV29-1	TRBJ1-1	.	.	TGCAGCGTCAGATGGTCCCCTAACACTGAAGCTTTCTTT	CSVRWSPNTEAFF
TRBV2	TRBJ2-5	.	.	TGTGCCAGCAGACTATCCTCTGGGGGACTCCAGTACCAAGAGACCCAGTACTTC	CASRLSSGGLQYQETQYF
TRBV11-2	TRBJ2-2	.	once	TGTGCCAGCAGCTTACTCTCGGGAACCGGGGAGCTGTTTTTT	CASSLLSGTGELFF
TRBV9	TRBJ2-5	TRBD1	.	TGTGCCAGCAGCGCGGGACAGACCAAAGCAGAGGAGACCCAGTACTTC	CASSAGQTKAEETQYF
TRBV15	TRBJ2-7	TRBD1	.	TGTGCCACCAGCACCGGACAGGTCTACGAGCAGTACTTC	CATSTGQVYEQYF
TRBV21-1	TRBJ1-2	.	.	TGTGCCAAGGAGAAGGGCCGCTTCTCCTATGGCTACACCTTC	CAKEKGRFSYGYTF
TRBV13	TRBJ2-1	.	.	TGTGCCAGCAGCTCCGGGACTCGCAGGGGGACATACAATGAGCAGTTCTTC	CASSSGTRRGTYNEQFF
TRBV5-1	TRBJ2-5	.	.	TGCGCCAGCAGCTCAGACTTCCAAGAGACCCAGTACTTC	CASSSDFQETQYF
TRBV9	TRBJ1-1	.	.	TGTGCCAGCAGCGGCTTAGAGGGCACTGAAGCTTTCTTT	CASSGLEGTEAFF
TRBV7-9	TRBJ2-1	.	once	TGTGCCAGCAGCTTTAATAGCGGACCGCCCACCCCGTTTGGCAATGAGCAGTTCTTC	CASSFNSGPPTPFGNEQFF